This T cell receptor beta chain was identified in a study of blood T cells in healthy people across ages. The length of the CDR3 is 15 residues. The trim removed 1 base at V and 6 bases at J, leaving 7 bases unmatched. The germline V gene has CDR1 DFQATT and CDR2 SNEGSKA (reference sequence). A second PCR of roughly 7 to 11 cycles used a sample-barcoded 5' primer and a J-beta primer mix. TCRdb recomputed calls from the 5' RACE reads with MiXCR, one row per CDR3 protein. The repertoire includes 650,000 to 700,000 distinct CDR3 sequences, 45% to 60% of them detected once, and approximately 13% sits in the top ten.

V is TRBV20-1 and J is TRBJ2-1; 9 bases align to TRBD2. The specimen was blood. This clonotype was sampled from a woman older than 75 in good health. The CDR3: CSARVRGLASNEQFF. As DNA, the CDR3 is TGCAGTGCTAGAGTCAGAGGACTAGCGAGCAATGAGCAGTTCTTC.